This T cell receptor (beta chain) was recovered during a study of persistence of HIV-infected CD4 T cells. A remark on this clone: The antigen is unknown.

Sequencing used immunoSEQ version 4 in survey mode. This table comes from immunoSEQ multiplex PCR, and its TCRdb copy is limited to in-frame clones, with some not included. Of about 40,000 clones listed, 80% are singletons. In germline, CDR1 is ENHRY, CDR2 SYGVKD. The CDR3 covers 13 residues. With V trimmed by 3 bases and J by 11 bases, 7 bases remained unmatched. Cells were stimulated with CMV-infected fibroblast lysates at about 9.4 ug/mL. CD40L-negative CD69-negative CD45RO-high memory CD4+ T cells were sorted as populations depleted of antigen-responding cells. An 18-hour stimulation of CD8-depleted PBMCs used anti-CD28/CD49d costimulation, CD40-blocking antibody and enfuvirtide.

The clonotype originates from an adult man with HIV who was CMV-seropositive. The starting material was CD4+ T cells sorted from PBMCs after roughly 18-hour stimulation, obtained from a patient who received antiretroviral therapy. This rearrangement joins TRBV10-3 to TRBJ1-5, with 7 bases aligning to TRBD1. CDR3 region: CAISDGEGAAQHF. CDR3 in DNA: TGTGCCATCAGTGACGGAGAGGGGGCTGCCCAGCATTTT.